This TCR beta chain is drawn from a study of T-cell reconstitution after alpha-beta-depleted transplantation in children. General study findings and limits: At day 60, the high TCRbeta diversity found in some patients originated from recipient T cells and thymic progenitors that had survived. Counts and diversity of T cells one year after transplant came mostly from newly produced T cells. There were reportedly several hundred expanded graft clones from which alpha-beta T cells came about two months after transplant.

This clonotype was seen ten or more times. Its specificity is not known. Using unique molecular identifiers, the investigators prepared the TCRbeta library. Using its own MiXCR run on the PCR reads, TCRdb lists one record per CDR3 protein. Of 200,000 or so distinct CDR3 sequences listed, about 6% are singletons. V was shortened by 3 bases and J by 5 bases, with 23 bases between the two germline ends. The CDR3 has 17 residues. The germline V gene has CDR1 KGHSH and CDR2 LQKENI. The source was PBMCs, collected before TCRalphabeta/CD19-depleted stem cell transplant. The V call is TRBV18, the J call TRBJ2-7, with D perhaps TRBD2 (5 bases). The TCR was taken from a girl in the first two years of life with combined immunodeficiency, due to receive a stem cell transplant. The CDR3 nucleotides read TGTGCCAGCTCACCTACCTTAGCGAAAACTATGTTAGACGAGCAGTACTTC. Translated, it gives CASSPTLAKTMLDEQYF.